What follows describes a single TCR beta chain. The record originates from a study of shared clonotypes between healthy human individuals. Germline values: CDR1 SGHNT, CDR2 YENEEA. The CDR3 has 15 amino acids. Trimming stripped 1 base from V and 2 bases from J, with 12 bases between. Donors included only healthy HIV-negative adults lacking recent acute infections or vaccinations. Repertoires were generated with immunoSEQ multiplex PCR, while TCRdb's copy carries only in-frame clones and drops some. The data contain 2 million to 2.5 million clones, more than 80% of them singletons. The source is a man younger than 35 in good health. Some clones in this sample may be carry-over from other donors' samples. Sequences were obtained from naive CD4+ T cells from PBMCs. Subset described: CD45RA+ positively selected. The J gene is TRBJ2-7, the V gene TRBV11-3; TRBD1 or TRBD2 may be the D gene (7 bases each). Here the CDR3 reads CASSLGQGGAYEQYF. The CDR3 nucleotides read TGTGCCAGCAGCTTAGGACAGGGAGGGGCCTACGAGCAGTACTTC.